The source of this T cell receptor beta chain is a study of blood T cell repertoires in COVID-19. Study summary: Whether acute or convalescent, the COVID-19 samples came from the United States, Italy and Spain. Sources were T cells, B-cell-depleted T cells, or PBMCs; the material itself was cDNA or gDNA.

V lost 5 bases, J lost 1 base, and 14 bases lay in between. The CDR3 is 15 amino acids. Looked up from germline, CDR1 is MDHEN and CDR2 is SYDVKM. This clone has more than one count but fewer than ten. Profiled with immunoSEQ multiplex PCR; TCRdb holds only in-frame clones, not every one. The repertoire has about 310,000 clones, 87% of them found once; the top ten carry just under 9%. The material sequenced was PBMCs or T cells enriched from blood (not recorded which). J is TRBJ1-1 and V is TRBV28; perhaps TRBD1 as D (6 bases). This TCR was recovered from a woman younger than 35 who had recovered from COVID-19. In DNA form, the CDR3 reads TGTGCCAGCAGTACTACGGGACATCAGAACACTGAAGCTTTCTTT. Its protein is CASSTTGHQNTEAFF.